The entry that follows covers one TCR beta chain sequence. No antigen is known for it. No base qualities exist here, and no much larger clone lies one base off it. The treatment or condition label here, explained by the study, means: suppressive antiretroviral therapy. A pool of overlapping 15-mer peptides from HIV-1 Gag, at around 1.1 ug per peptide per mL, was used to stimulate the cells. Memory populations depleted of antigen-responding cells were obtained by sorting nonresponding CD40L-negative CD69-negative CD45RO-high memory CD4+ T cells. Participants were HIV-1-infected adults who started suppressive ART during chronic infection. For at least 4 years, participants had undetectable plasma HIV-1 RNA, below 50 copies/mL. To be included, a participant needed positive CMV serology and a CD4+ T cell count above 400 cells/uL. Before stimulation, PBMCs were isolated using density centrifugation and then depleted of CD8+ T cells. For roughly 18 hours, CD8-depleted PBMCs were stimulated with anti-CD28/CD49d costimulation, a CD40-blocking antibody, and enfuvirtide, which was added to prevent new infections. Cell sorting was done on a Beckman Coulter MoFlo Legacy or XDP sorter, and dead cells were excluded with propidium iodide. For samples with more than one million cells, genomic DNA was extracted with the QIAamp DNA Mini Kit, and for all other samples the Quick-DNA Microprep Kit was used.

CDR1 is given as MNHEY and CDR2 as SVGAGI, both from the germline V gene. V loses 5 bases of germline sequence and J loses 5 bases, and the interval between the two ends is 9 bases. The CDR3 starts with the cysteine, ends with the phenylalanine, and has 13 residues. Only the CDR3 portion is preserved as DNA: 39 bases, with reading frame beginning at the first base. TCRbeta repertoires were sequenced from genomic DNA with the immunoSEQ hsTCRB assay version 4 in survey mode. Genomic DNA was diluted to 8.5 to 10 ng/uL, using up to 1 ug per sample for TCRbeta sequencing. On the study's bioinformatics: Analysis of the TCRbeta data was done in ImmunoSeq Analyzer 3.0, and diversity was computed on productive nucleotide rearrangements. Using the Immunarch R package, the improved Chao index served to estimate lower-bound TCR diversity and the Gini coefficient served to estimate clonality. When different nucleotide rearrangements encoded the same CDR3beta amino acid sequence, each rearrangement was treated as a distinct clonotype. Differential abundance analysis identified TCRbeta sequences significantly enriched in antigen-responding cells relative to anti-CD3/anti-CD28-activated cells. TCRs were clustered by predicted peptide-MHC specificity with GLIPH2, both within individual participants and across merged participant data sets. Drawn from immuneACCESS, this table holds only the in-frame rearrangements with V and J called that TCRdb kept. Clones are partly lost; checked studies trace under half to an unresolved V gene and leave the rest unexplained. V, J and clone size are those of that table, while D and trimming were read from the DNA. The sample table contains approximately 65,000 clones; only one count was recorded for less than 85% of them. 1.5% to 2% of the sample rests with the top ten.

The record originates from a study of persistence of HIV-infected CD4 T cells (dated by TCRdb to 2018 to 2020). About the investigation overall: CMV- and HIV-1 Gag-responding CD4+ T cells were isolated from ART-treated individuals so that antigen-driven clonal expansion of HIV-1-infected cells could be examined. Suppressive ART had been received by participants for a median of roughly 8 years. TCRbeta sequencing assessed the clonality of all cells in each sorted population, while proviral sequencing assessed the clonality of infected cells. Peripheral blood samples of up to about 180 mL were obtained at multiple time points, with the exception of two participants, for whom leukapheresis was performed at a single time point. In the cross-participant TCR cluster analysis, fewer than 10 participants were included for CMV and six or seven participants were included for Gag.

Broad study findings and their caveats: TCRbeta richness in CMV- and Gag-responding cells was significantly lower than in anti-CD3/anti-CD28-responding cells; CMV-responding cells had higher oligoclonality than CD3/CD28-stimulated and Gag-responding cells. Because the TCR analyses were done in bulk, restricting them to just the rare CMV-responding cells that actually carried HIV-1 proviruses was not possible. Within the same sorted populations, how oligoclonal the TCRs were correlated with how oligoclonal the proviruses were. Antigen-responding cells were enriched for expanded CDR3beta sequences that were degenerate, which suggests that CD4+ responses to CMV and Gag underwent convergent selection. Only a small number of individuals took part in the study, and only a limited range of antigens was tested.

The sample was CD4+ T cells sorted from PBMCs after roughly 18-hour stimulation, taken from a patient who received antiretroviral therapy. This sample's cell subset or site label indicates: CD40L-CD69- CD45RO-high memory CD4 T cells not responding to Gag peptides. The chain couples TRBV6-5 to TRBJ1-4; the D gene assignment is ambiguous. This receptor was obtained from an adult man with HIV who was CMV-seropositive. The nucleotides read TGTGCCAGCAGTATACGTTTGAATGAAAAACTGTTTTTT. Its amino acids are CASSIRLNEKLFF.